The next 29 T cell receptor beta chains were all read from a single sample in a study of CD8 T cells in Susac syndrome. The authors reverse transcribed roughly 0.5 to 1 ug RNA with random hexamers. TCRdb recomputed calls from the immunoSEQ multiplex PCR reads with MiXCR, one row per CDR3 protein. The sample lists under 550,000 distinct CDR3 sequences, approximately 85% occurring once. Sequencing was performed on CD8+ T cells from PBMCs. These receptors were obtained from a human donor with multiple sclerosis.

The genes are TRBV4-1 and TRBJ2-1; 8 bases are shared with TRBD2. Germline loops: CDR1 MGHRA, CDR2 YSYEKL. The CDR3 totals 15 residues. The ends lost 0 bases at V and 4 bases at J; junction bases unmatched: 2. The CDR3 sequence: CASSQDTGGYNEQFF. The CDR3, as DNA: TGCGCCAGCAGCCAAGATACGGGGGGGTACAATGAGCAGTTCTTC.

This clonotype was counted only a few times. The gene calls are TRBV12-3 or TRBV12-4 and TRBJ1-5, with D tentatively TRBD1 (6 bases). V shed 3 bases and J shed 0 bases, with 15 bases lying between them. CDR3 length: 17 amino acids. Here the CDR3 reads CASSFPLTGDSNQPQHF. The DNA for the CDR3 is TGTGCCAGCAGTTTCCCCCTGACAGGAGATAGCAATCAGCCCCAGCATTTT.

This rearrangement joins TRBV20-1 to TRBJ2-5; TRBD2 matches at 7 bases. The CDR3 totals 15 residues. V lost 0 bases and J lost 3; bases outside the gene matches: 7. CDR1 and CDR2 (germline): DFQATT, SNEGSKA (reference sequence). In DNA form, the CDR3 reads TGCAGTGCTAGAGATTCCGCTAGCGGTAAAGAGACCCAGTACTTC. Amino acids: CSARDSASGKETQYF.

The gene calls are TRBV10-3 and TRBJ2-1; 7 nucleotides match TRBD2. The V and J ends lost 8 bases and 9 bases, in that order; junction bases with no gene match: 13. This CDR3 spans 14 amino acids. Germline V lookup: CDR1 ENHRY, CDR2 SYGVKD. CDR3 residues: CAIASASGAPEQFF. CDR3 DNA: TGTGCCATCGCTTCGGCTAGCGGAGCCCCTGAGCAGTTCTTC.

This clonotype has more than one count but fewer than ten. The rearrangement uses TRBV6-1 and TRBJ2-1; D gene unclear. V was trimmed by 7 bases and J by 7 bases, leaving 8 bases between them. CDR3 length: 11 amino acids. Germline-derived CDR1 and CDR2 are MNHNS and SASEGT. CDR3 region: CASTIGNEQFF. CDR3 bases: TGTGCCAGCACCATAGGGAATGAGCAGTTCTTC.

The chain recombines TRBV29-1 with TRBJ2-5; tentative D call: TRBD2 (6 bases). The CDR3 loop spans 13 amino acids. Trimming cost V 7 bases and J 3 bases, with 15 bases left between them. Per germline, CDR1 SQVTM and CDR2 ANQGSEA. The CDR3 sequence: CSGFTGEEETQYF. CDR3 sequence (DNA): TGCAGCGGCTTCACTGGGGAGGAAGAGACCCAGTACTTC.

This clonotype was seen only once. The chain carries TRBV3-1 and TRBJ2-1, with a possible D match to TRBD1 (5 bases). The germline V gene encodes CDR1 LGHDT and CDR2 YNNKEL (reference sequence). The CDR3 extends over 17 amino acids. Trimming shortened V by 1 base and J by 0 bases, and 13 bases separated the two germline ends. The chain's CDR3 is CASSQVPSGYSYNEQFF. The DNA of the CDR3 is TGTGCCAGCAGCCAAGTTCCCTCAGGGTACTCCTACAATGAGCAGTTCTTC.

The chain carries TRBV29-1 and TRBJ1-2, with D hard to call. V lost 0 bases, J lost 7 bases, and 12 bases lay in between. This CDR3 has 13 residues. Looked up from germline, CDR1 is SQVTM and CDR2 is ANQGSEA. The CDR3 here is CSVEEDILSGYTF. The CDR3 DNA sequence: TGCAGCGTTGAAGAAGACATTCTCTCTGGCTACACCTTC.

The rearrangement uses TRBV28 and TRBJ2-3; 8 bases align to TRBD1. With 6 bases clipped from V and 1 base from J, the junction kept 6 bases outside the gene matches. Germline-derived CDR1 and CDR2 are MDHEN and SYDVKM. CDR3 length: 15 amino acids. DNA for the CDR3: TGTGCCAGCAGCCAGGACAGGGCTCGCACAGATACGCAGTATTTT. Amino acid sequence: CASSQDRARTDTQYF.

The chain couples TRBV15 to TRBJ2-7, with 14 bases aligning to TRBD2. The germline V gene encodes CDR1 LNHNV and CDR2 YYDKDF (reference sequence). The CDR3 length is 17 residues. V shed 3 bases, J shed 7 bases, and the junction held 11 bases outside the gene matches. Here the CDR3 DNA reads TGTGCCACCAGCAGTCCTCCGGGACTAGCGGGAGAGAGTGAGCAGTACTTC. It encodes CATSSPPGLAGESEQYF.

The chain employs TRBV30 and TRBJ1-2, with 8 bases matching TRBD1. Germline loops: CDR1 GTSNPN, CDR2 SVGIG (reference sequence). Trimming at V came to 8 bases and at J to 0 bases, leaving 11 bases not matched to a gene. The CDR3 runs 15 residues. DNA of the CDR3: TGTGCCGTAATGACAGGGGAGGAAGCTAACTATGGCTACACCTTC. Translation: CAVMTGEEANYGYTF.

The chain joins TRBV7-9 to TRBJ1-1; a weak D match, TRBD1 (5 bases). Deletions cut 5 bases from V and 0 bases from J, with 13 bases between. The CDR3 length is 15 residues. Germline CDR1 and CDR2: SEHNR and FQNEAQ (reference sequence). CDR3 sequence (DNA): TGTGCCAGCAGCCCCCGCGGGGCCCTGAACACTGAAGCTTTCTTT. It yields the protein CASSPRGALNTEAFF.

This sequence joins TRBV27 and TRBJ2-7; maybe TRBD2 (6 bases). Between the trimmed V and J ends, which lost 5 bases and 0 bases, there was a span of 14 bases. CDR1 MNHEY and CDR2 SMNVEV come from the germline V gene (reference sequence). CDR3 length: 15 amino acids. The CDR3 reads CASSPGTYSSYEQYF. Written as DNA, the CDR3 is TGTGCCAGCAGTCCAGGGACTTACAGCTCCTACGAGCAGTACTTC.

This clonotype appeared a few times. The chain is built from TRBV27 and TRBJ1-1; D is perhaps TRBD1 (6 bases). Germline CDR1 reads MNHEY; CDR2 reads SMNVEV (reference sequence). The CDR3 runs to 13 residues. V was pared by 6 bases and J by 1 base, with 9 bases between. This chain's CDR3 is CASRLQGNTEAFF. The CDR3 DNA reads as TGTGCCAGCAGGTTACAGGGGAACACTGAAGCTTTCTTT.

As for this clonotype: The junction departs from the called germline gene at one end, perhaps through a read error. The rearrangement joins TRBV7-7 to TRBJ2-1; TRBD2 agrees at 14 bases. CDR3 length: 16 amino acids. Germline V lookup: CDR1 SSHAT, CDR2 FNYEAQ (reference sequence). In DNA, the CDR3 is TGTGCTAGCAGCTTAGGACTAGCGGGGGGCTACAATGAGCAGTTCTTC. Protein product: CASSLGLAGGYNEQFF.

The gene calls are TRBV5-1 and TRBJ1-6, with 8 bases fitting TRBD1. The V gene end was trimmed by 4 bases and the J gene end by 7 bases; junction bases not matched to a gene: 10. From germline, CDR1 is SGHRS and CDR2 YFSETQ. The CDR3 runs 16 residues. CDR3 amino acids: CASSHRTGQANSPLHF. The CDR3 DNA reads TGCGCCAGCAGCCATCGTACGGGACAGGCGAATTCACCCCTCCACTTT.

The chain couples TRBV2 to TRBJ2-1; TRBD1 agrees at 7 bases. There are 15 residues in the CDR3. V trimming: 6 bases; J trimming: 6 bases; junction bases outside the gene matches: 11. Per the germline V gene, CDR1 is SNHLY and CDR2 is FYNNEI. The CDR3 DNA reads as TGTGCCAGCAGCCCACCAGGGGGAAACCTCAATGAGCAGTTCTTC. Translating it yields CASSPPGGNLNEQFF.

The gene calls are TRBV29-1 and TRBJ2-1; D call uncertain. There are 15 residues in the CDR3. Trimming pared 4 bases from V and 6 bases from J, leaving 19 bases between. Germline CDR1 is SQVTM and CDR2 is ANQGSEA. For the CDR3, the DNA is TGCAGCGTTGTAGATGGCCTCCGGGTGGGCAATGAGCAGTTCTTC. Translating gives CSVVDGLRVGNEQFF.

The CDR3 DNA reads as TGCGCCAGCAGCCATTGGGACAGTATCCAAGAGACCCAGTACTTC. Protein sequence: CASSHWDSIQETQYF. This chain joins TRBV4-1 and TRBJ2-5; 7 bases fit TRBD1. Germline values: CDR1 MGHRA, CDR2 YSYEKL. This CDR3 spans 15 amino acids. V dropped 3 bases and J dropped 1; count of bases not matched to a gene: 5.

This clonotype was found once. This chain links TRBV7-6 with TRBJ2-5, with no clear D. The CDR3 extends over 16 amino acids. V was cut by 1 base and J by 0 bases, with 12 bases left in between. Germline loops: CDR1 SGHVS, CDR2 FNYEAQ. In nucleotides, the CDR3 is TGTGCCAGCAGCTTAGTCCAGGCACCGTACCAAGAGACCCAGTACTTC. It yields the protein CASSLVQAPYQETQYF.

The J gene is TRBJ2-7, the V gene TRBV27; D call uncertain. The CDR3 runs to 14 residues. Germline V CDR1 and CDR2: MNHEY, SMNVEV (reference sequence). V lost 2 bases and J 6 bases, leaving 14 bases between the germline ends. This CDR3 is CASSLAEQPGEQYF. The CDR3, as DNA: TGTGCCAGCAGTTTAGCCGAGCAGCCGGGCGAGCAGTACTTC.

V is TRBV20-1 and J is TRBJ2-7; maybe TRBD1 (6 bases). Looked up from germline, CDR1 is DFQATT and CDR2 is SNEGSKA (reference sequence). This CDR3 comprises 14 residues. V lost 5 bases and J 3 bases, leaving 17 bases between the germline ends. The CDR3 is CSAPEPGHRYEQYF. Here the CDR3 DNA reads TGCAGTGCTCCCGAACCGGGACACCGCTACGAGCAGTACTTC.

This clonotype has only one observation. In DNA form, the CDR3 reads TGCGCCAGCAGCCAAGAGCCAAGGGCGAACACTGAAGCTTTCTTT. It is translated as CASSQEPRANTEAFF. The chain links TRBV4-1 to TRBJ1-1; no clear D gene. Between the trimmed V and J ends, which lost 0 bases and 1 base, there was a span of 9 bases. CDR1 is MGHRA and CDR2 is YSYEKL in the germline V gene. The CDR3 length is 15 residues.

The chain carries TRBV5-1 and TRBJ1-5; 10 nucleotides agree with TRBD1. With V trimmed by 7 bases and J by 3 bases, 10 bases remained unmatched. Germline V CDR1 and CDR2: SGHRS, YFSETQ. This CDR3 is 16 amino acids long. The CDR3 DNA is TGCGCCAGCGAAAAGGACAGGGGGTGTGTCAATCAGCCCCAGCATTTT. As protein: CASEKDRGCVNQPQHF.

The chain combines TRBV4-1 with TRBJ1-1, with no clear D. The germline V gene has CDR1 MGHRA and CDR2 YSYEKL. The CDR3 sequence is 14 residues long. Trimming pared 0 bases from V and 2 bases from J, leaving 7 bases between. The chain's CDR3 is CASSQDWANTEAFF. In DNA form, the CDR3 reads TGCGCCAGCAGCCAAGATTGGGCTAACACTGAAGCTTTCTTT.

The chain combines TRBV9 with TRBJ1-2, with 7 bases aligning to TRBD1. CDR1 is SGDLS, CDR2 YYNGEE, per germline. This CDR3 spans 15 amino acids. The trim removed 0 bases at V and 7 bases at J, leaving 9 bases unmatched. In DNA form, the CDR3 reads TGTGCCAGCAGCGTAGTGGGACAGACTCTCAGTGGCTACACCTTC. As protein: CASSVVGQTLSGYTF.

The CDR3 loop is CASSIGATEAFF. DNA of the CDR3: TGTGCCAGTAGTATTGGGGCCACTGAAGCTTTCTTT. The rearrangement links TRBV19 to TRBJ1-1; D is possibly TRBD1 (5 bases). This CDR3 comprises 12 residues. CDR1 is LNHDA and CDR2 is SQIVND in the germline V gene (reference sequence). Trimming left V 3 bases short and J 4 bases short, with 6 bases between.

The chain links TRBV28 to TRBJ2-2, with 10 bases fitting TRBD2. The germline V gene encodes CDR1 MDHEN and CDR2 SYDVKM. Germline trimming cut 4 bases from V and 5 bases from J; bases unmatched to any gene: 10. The CDR3 covers 17 residues. As DNA, the CDR3 is TGTGCCAGCAGTTCCCAGAGGGGACTAGCGTGGACCGGGGAGCTGTTTTTT. Encoded protein: CASSSQRGLAWTGELFF.

This chain uses TRBV10-3 with TRBJ1-2; D unresolved. Germline values: CDR1 ENHRY, CDR2 SYGVKD. Trimming pared 2 bases from V and 8 bases from J, leaving 9 bases between. This CDR3 has 12 amino acids. The CDR3 nucleotides are TGTGCCATCAGTGAGATTTTAGGAGGCTACACCTTC. The encoded protein is CAISEILGGYTF.